These 13 T cell receptor beta chains originate from one sample sequenced in a study of cytomegalovirus exposure and HLA in healthy donors. The PCR contained 60 Vbeta and 13 Jbeta primers. TCRdb's copy holds only in-frame clones and misses some; the assay was immunoSEQ multiplex PCR. The sample lists about 200,000 clones, roughly 80% occurring once. Sequences were obtained from PBMCs. These receptors all stem from a woman in her thirties or forties in good health and CMV-seronegative.

This clone occurred a few times. This chain links TRBV30 with TRBJ1-2, with 7 bases lining up with TRBD1. V gave up 3 bases and J gave up 4 bases; unmatched junction bases: 2. There are 12 residues in the CDR3. Per the germline V gene, CDR1 is GTSNPN and CDR2 is SVGIG (reference sequence). This CDR3 is CAWSGTAYGYTF. As DNA, the CDR3 is TGTGCCTGGAGCGGGACAGCCTATGGCTACACCTTC.

On this clone: An end of the junction differs from the germline gene, which may be a read error. V is TRBV14 and J is TRBJ2-2, with 9 bases lining up with TRBD2. Germline assignment: CDR1 SGHDN and CDR2 FVKESK. CDR3 size: 17 residues. CDR3 sequence reads: CVSSQDWIAGDTGELFF. CDR3 DNA sequence: TGTGTCAGCAGCCAAGATTGGATAGCGGGGGACACCGGGGAGCTGTTTTTT.

This clone showed up just a few times. This chain joins TRBV2 and TRBJ1-1, with D hard to call. The CDR3 totals 13 residues. Trimming removed 11 bases at V and 0 bases at J, with 13 bases between. Germline V CDR1 and CDR2: SNHLY, FYNNEI. Here the CDR3 DNA reads TGTGCCGCTTCGAGAGAGATGAACACTGAAGCTTTCTTT. This encodes CAASREMNTEAFF.

In regard to this clone: Additional DNA sequences in this sample encode the identical CDR3. V gene TRBV5-1 combines with J gene TRBJ2-1; TRBD1 agrees at 7 bases. The V segment lost 3 bases and the J segment 3 bases; nucleotides outside the gene matches: 0. The CDR3 is 13 amino acids. Germline V gene data show CDR1 as SGHRS and CDR2 as YFSETQ. The CDR3 DNA sequence: TGCGCCAGCAGCTGGGACAGCTACAATGAGCAGTTCTTC. This sequence encodes CASSWDSYNEQFF.

The genes are TRBV28 and TRBJ1-1; 9 positions match TRBD1. The CDR3 extends over 14 amino acids. After removal of 6 bases from V and 5 bases from J, the junction contained 7 bases not matched to a gene. Per the germline V gene, CDR1 is MDHEN and CDR2 is SYDVKM. DNA of the CDR3: TGTGCCAGCAGACAAACAGGGGGCAGGACTGAAGCTTTCTTT. Translation gives CASRQTGGRTEAFF.

The rearrangement joins TRBV19 to TRBJ2-2; 7 bases agree with TRBD2. This CDR3 has 15 residues. V gave up 5 bases and J gave up 8 bases; unmatched junction bases: 11. CDR1 and CDR2 (germline): LNHDA, SQIVND (reference sequence). The CDR3, as DNA: TGTGCCAGTAGTCCGGGGGGACTATTAAGTGGGGAGCTGTTTTTT. Translating it yields CASSPGGLLSGELFF. Combining the CDR3 with reference TRBV19 and TRBJ2-2 gives the whole variable domain DGGITQSPKYLFRKEGQNVTLSCEQNLNHDAMYWYRQDPGQGLRLIYYSQIVNDFQKGDIAEGYSVSREKKESFPLTVTSAQKNPTAFYLCASSPGGLLSGELFFGEGSRLTVL.

The J gene is TRBJ1-2, the V gene TRBV19, with TRBD1 matching over 7 bases. With 8 bases clipped from V and 2 bases from J, the junction kept 5 bases outside the gene matches. The germline V gene encodes CDR1 LNHDA and CDR2 SQIVND (reference sequence). This CDR3 contains 13 residues. The CDR3 bases are TGTGCCAGTGATACAGGGGTGAACTATGGCTACACCTTC. Translating it yields CASDTGVNYGYTF.

The chain combines TRBV29-1 with TRBJ1-1; D possibly corresponds to TRBD1 (5 bases). CDR1 is SQVTM, CDR2 ANQGSEA, per germline. This CDR3 spans 12 amino acids. Trimming took off 7 bases at V and 2 bases at J, with 11 bases between the two ends. CDR3 in DNA: TGCAGCGCCACGACAGATAACACTGAAGCTTTCTTT. Translation: CSATTDNTEAFF.

This chain joins TRBV19 and TRBJ1-5, with D tentatively TRBD1 (6 bases). The CDR3 length is 14 residues. The germline V and J ends were trimmed by 5 bases and 10 bases, with 18 bases remaining between them. Germline V gives CDR1 LNHDA, CDR2 SQIVND (reference sequence). The CDR3 sequence is CASSPSTGLGPQHF. CDR3 coding DNA: TGTGCCAGTAGTCCCTCGACAGGCCTGGGCCCCCAGCATTTT.

The chain has TRBV27 and TRBJ2-1; 11 bases are shared with TRBD2. The CDR3 consists of 15 residues. V trimming: 1 base; J trimming: 4 bases; junction bases outside the gene matches: 0. Per the germline V gene, CDR1 is MNHEY and CDR2 is SMNVEV (reference sequence). The CDR3 is CASSLLAGGYNEQFF. For the CDR3, the DNA is TGTGCCAGCAGTTTATTAGCGGGAGGGTACAATGAGCAGTTCTTC.

The CDR3 coding sequence is TGCAGTGCCGAGAAACTTAGCGAGCAGTACTTC. This translates into CSAEKLSEQYF. This chain joins TRBV20-1 and TRBJ2-5; D remains ambiguous. The DNA end is a closer match to TRBJ2-7, so the J assignment may be wrong. This CDR3 is built from 11 residues. Germline assignment: CDR1 DFQATT and CDR2 SNEGSKA (reference sequence).

This clone has a handful of counts. The CDR3 DNA is TGTGCCAGCTCACCAAGCATCGTCAGGCAGCAAGAGACCCAGTACTTC. This gives the protein CASSPSIVRQQETQYF. V is TRBV18 and J is TRBJ2-5; D is unresolved. In germline, CDR1 is KGHSH, CDR2 LQKENI. The CDR3 spans 16 residues. Trimming left V 2 bases short and J 2 bases short, with 15 bases between.

The rearrangement uses TRBV7-8 and TRBJ1-2; 7 bases are shared with TRBD1. CDR1 SGHVS and CDR2 FQNEAQ come from the germline V gene. The V segment lost 5 bases and the J segment 0 bases; nucleotides outside the gene matches: 9. This CDR3 spans 16 amino acids. This chain's CDR3 is CASSARDRVANYGYTF. The CDR3 DNA follows: TGTGCCAGCAGCGCCCGGGACAGAGTAGCTAACTATGGCTACACCTTC. The entire variable domain, with the rest obtained from reference TRBV7-8 and TRBJ1-2, is as follows: GAGVSQSPRYKVAKRGQDVALRCDPISGHVSLFWYQQALGQGPEFLTYFQNEAQLDKSGLPSDRFFAERPEGSVSTLKIQRTQQEDSAVYLCASSARDRVANYGYTFGSGTRLTVV.